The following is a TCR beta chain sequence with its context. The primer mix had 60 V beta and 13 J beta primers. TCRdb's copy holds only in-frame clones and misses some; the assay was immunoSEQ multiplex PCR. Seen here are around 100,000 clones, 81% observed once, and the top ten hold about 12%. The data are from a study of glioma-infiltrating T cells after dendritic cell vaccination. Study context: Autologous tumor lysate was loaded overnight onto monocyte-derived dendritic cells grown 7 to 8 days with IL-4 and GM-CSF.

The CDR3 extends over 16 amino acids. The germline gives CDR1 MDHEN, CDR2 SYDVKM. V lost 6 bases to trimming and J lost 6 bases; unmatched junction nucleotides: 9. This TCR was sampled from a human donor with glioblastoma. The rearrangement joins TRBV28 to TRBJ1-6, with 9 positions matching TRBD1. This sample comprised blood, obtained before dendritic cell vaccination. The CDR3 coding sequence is TGTGCCAGCAGCCCCATTACAGGGGGCGTTAATTCACCCCTCCACTTT. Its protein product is CASSPITGGVNSPLHF.